This TCR beta chain comes out of a study of T cells after yellow fever vaccination. This clonotype showed up just a few times. The antigen is not known. The CDR3 spans 12 residues. Per germline, CDR1 SNHLY and CDR2 FYNNEI. V lost 6 bases to trimming and J lost 6 bases, with 9 bases between them. The study made its TCR cDNA through 5'RACE template switching. That step introduced a universal primer site along with UMIs. TCRdb passed the 5' RACE reads through MiXCR, listing each CDR3 protein once. The sample lists almost 600,000 distinct CDR3 sequences; roughly 12% were seen once. Regarding the study as a whole: Abundant clonotypes from the bulk population could get into FACS-sorted repertoires as contaminants.

The sample consisted of PBMCs, taken on the day of the yellow fever booster vaccination. V and J are TRBV2 and TRBJ1-5; the D gene is possibly TRBD1 (5 bases). This TCR was sampled from a man aged 25 to 40 who received the YFV17D yellow fever vaccine. In nucleotides, the CDR3 is TGTGCCAGCAGCAGGGTCCCTCAGCCCCAGCATTTT. Protein sequence: CASSRVPQPQHF.